The present T cell receptor (beta chain) was sequenced within a study of PD-1 blockade in mismatch repair-deficient tumors. CDR1 is LNHDA and CDR2 is SQIVND in the germline V gene (reference sequence). V lost 1 base, J lost 2 bases, and 1 base stayed unmatched. The CDR3 consists of 15 residues. The method was immunoSEQ multiplex PCR; TCRdb's version includes in-frame clones alone and lacks a portion of them. The table has over 100,000 clones, more than 60% seen once. The sequence was obtained from an adult with mismatch repair-deficient cancer. The chain recombines TRBV19 with TRBJ2-1, with 8 bases aligning to TRBD2. Sequenced material: peripheral blood, taken about 60 weeks after starting pembrolizumab. Here the CDR3 reads CASSIAGGPYNEQFF. In nucleotides, the CDR3 is TGTGCCAGTAGTATAGCGGGAGGGCCCTACAATGAGCAGTTCTTC.